This T cell receptor (beta chain) was retrieved from a study of human T cells and chemical hapten exposure. The germline V gene encodes CDR1 SGHNT and CDR2 YYREEE (reference sequence). V lost 5 bases to trimming and J lost 2 bases; unmatched junction nucleotides: 7. The CDR3 spans 15 residues. As to this clonotype: Its specificity is unknown.

TCRdb re-derived calls from the RACE reads in MiXCR, one entry per CDR3 protein. This table holds some 350,000 distinct CDR3 sequences, approximately 6.3% found once. Study-level results: Patch test scores rose with PT1 expanded TCR counts, a positive correlation.

Time point of the sample: patch test 1, 2 weeks after DPC sensitization. Treatment specified: therapeutic diphenylcyclopropenone sensitization with weekly scalp DPC. The chain uses TRBV5-4 and TRBJ1-1, with 9 bases fitting TRBD1. The source of this sequence is a woman aged 18-29 years with alopecia areata. Some clones in this sample may be carry-over from other donors' samples. The source was whole blood, collected in connection with sensitization to the hapten diphenylcyclopropenone (DPC). The CDR3 DNA follows: TGTGCCAGCAGAACAGGGGGCGCTTCAAACACTGAAGCTTTCTTT. Its translation: CASRTGGASNTEAFF.